This T cell receptor beta chain originates from a study of blood T cell repertoires in COVID-19 (dated by TCRdb to 2020 to 2022). For the study in its entirety: Samples from collaborators originated in the United States, Italy and Spain and spanned both the acute and convalescent phases of COVID-19. The repertoires were made available in a free public database intended to serve as a resource for research on the immune response to SARS-CoV-2. Samples were obtained from the ongoing ImmuneRACE study (first 160 participants) and from 1,200 or so subjects provided by 6 global collaborators. The dataset comprised deeply sampled blood TCRbeta repertoires from subjects exposed to, actively infected with, or recovered from COVID-19. The prospective study material was composed of cDNA or gDNA derived from T cells, B-cell-depleted T cells, or PBMCs. HLA class I and class II types, where available, came from metadata supplied by the sample provider rather than from assay-based typing. The sample metadata nearly always contained a de-identified subject ID, COVID-19 status, age in years and sex.

Concerning this clone: This clone's antigen is unknown. No much larger clone exists at a distance of one base, and base qualities are not known.

The junction shows trimming of 0 bases on V and 6 bases on J, plus 17 bases between the germline ends. Looking up the germline V gene (reference sequence) yields CDR1 GTSNPN and CDR2 SVGIG. The CDR3 covers 16 residues, taking in both the cysteine and the phenylalanine. Left in the record is the CDR3 DNA by itself, 48 bases read in frame from the first base. Overall results and qualifications from the work: The quantity of clinical and demographic metadata differed by source and by participant and was supplied without curation.

The collaborating institutions used their own protocols to collect whole blood in K2EDTA tubes. For TCRbeta analysis, collaborators shipped samples in one of three forms: frozen whole blood, isolated PBMCs, or DNA extracted from either of those sample types. The immunoSEQ Assay, a bias-controlled multiplex PCR, was used to amplify TCRbeta CDR3 regions from genomic DNA. The authors processed their data as follows. Nucleated cell counts per sample were estimated from amplification of reference gene primers within the assay. Sequence reads were collapsed and filtered to measure the absolute abundance of every unique TCRbeta CDR3 rearrangement. For each sample, productive Simpson clonality was calculated as the square root of Simpson's diversity index over productive rearrangements. Sourced from immuneACCESS, this table was stored by TCRdb with only in-frame sequences that have V and J called. A share of the clones is absent; for the studies checked, an unresolved V gene accounts for under half, and the remainder has no known explanation. Clonal size and the V and J genes are those of that table, whereas D and trimming came from the DNA. For this sample the table gives more than 60,000 clones, of which 86% were detected only once. The leading ten clones occupy roughly 4% of the sample.

The TCR comes from a middle-aged man with active COVID-19. Sequencing was done on a sample of peripheral blood. Recombination joined TRBV30 with TRBJ2-2; no D gene can be assigned with confidence. The DNA reads TGTGCCTGGAGTGTTAGCCTAGTCAGTTTCGCCGGGGAGCTGTTTTTT. This yields the protein CAWSVSLVSFAGELFF.